The 10 T cell receptor beta chains in this list originate from one sample, sequenced in a study of blood T cell repertoires in COVID-19. Some clones are missing from TCRdb's copy, which holds only in-frame ones; the method was immunoSEQ multiplex PCR. The sample holds roughly 76,000 clones; around 75% are singletons and the top ten take 21%. The sample was peripheral blood. The source of these receptors is a man aged 65 to 79 with acute or convalescent COVID-19.

This clone has more than one count but fewer than ten. The V gene is TRBV10-3, the J gene TRBJ1-2, with 9 bases aligning to TRBD1. Trimming removed 3 bases from V and 4 bases from J; junction bases left unmatched: 3. The CDR3 totals 14 residues. Germline V gene data show CDR1 as ENHRY and CDR2 as SYGVKD. The CDR3 sequence: CAISDRTGAYGYTF. As DNA, the CDR3 is TGTGCCATCAGTGATCGGACAGGGGCCTATGGCTACACCTTC.

The rearrangement uses TRBV11-2 and TRBJ1-3; D is uncertain. The CDR3 length is 15 residues. The germline V and J ends were trimmed by 3 bases and 0 bases, with 9 bases remaining between them. Germline V gene data show CDR1 as SGHAT and CDR2 as FQNNGV. CDR3 coding DNA: TGTGCCAGCAGCTTTAACGGAGCCTCTGGAAACACCATATATTTT. This sequence encodes CASSFNGASGNTIYF.

The rearrangement uses TRBV3-1 (or the pseudogene TRBV3-2) and TRBJ2-7, with 7 positions matching TRBD2. CDR1 and CDR2 (germline): LGHDT, YNNKEL (reference sequence). V lost 1 base and J lost 4; bases outside the gene matches: 10. The CDR3 length is 16 residues. CDR3 region: CASSQGSGGRGYEQYF. In DNA form, the CDR3 reads TGTGCCAGCAGCCAAGGTTCAGGCGGGAGAGGGTACGAGCAGTACTTC.

This clone was counted between two and nine times. V usage is TRBV5-6 and J usage is TRBJ1-5; D gene ambiguous. This CDR3 spans 16 amino acids. Germline V gives CDR1 SGHDT, CDR2 YYEEEE. V was trimmed by 1 base and J by 1 base, leaving 12 bases between them. Here the CDR3 reads CASSLRQAGSNQPQHF. The CDR3 coding sequence is TGTGCCAGCAGCTTGAGGCAGGCCGGAAGCAATCAGCCCCAGCATTTT.

The chain links TRBV21-1 to TRBJ1-1; the table's D call of TRBD1 was not tested on the DNA. TRBV21-1 constitutes a pseudogene. This CDR3 is 15 amino acids long. The DNA for the CDR3 is TGTGCCAGGACAGCAACGGTGGTCGAGAACACTGAAGCTTTCTTT. Its translation: CARTATVVENTEAFF.

This chain joins TRBV27 and TRBJ2-7; D ambiguous. Trimming removed 3 bases from V and 0 bases from J, with 12 bases in between. The CDR3 has 15 residues. In germline, CDR1 is MNHEY, CDR2 SMNVEV (reference sequence). The chain's CDR3 is CASSFQTPPSYEQYF. For the CDR3, the DNA is TGTGCCAGCAGTTTTCAGACACCACCCTCCTACGAGCAGTACTTC.

This clone turned up a few times. The gene calls are TRBV3-1 (or the pseudogene TRBV3-2) and TRBJ2-5; 9 bases are shared with TRBD1. Per the germline V gene, CDR1 is LGHDT and CDR2 is YNNKEL (reference sequence). The CDR3 covers 13 residues. The V gene end was trimmed by 4 bases and the J gene end by 7 bases; junction bases not matched to a gene: 4. CDR3 region: CASSRQGEGTQYF. CDR3 nucleotides: TGTGCCAGCAGCCGACAGGGGGAAGGGACCCAGTACTTC.

This chain connects TRBV11-1 to TRBJ2-7; TRBD1 aligns across 7 bases. Trimming took 1 base from V and 0 from J; bases not matched to a gene: 3. Germline V CDR1 and CDR2: SGHAT, FQDESV (reference sequence). The CDR3 has 15 residues. The CDR3, as DNA: TGTGCCAGCAGCTTAGGGGCAGGGGGCTCCTACGAGCAGTACTTC. Translation: CASSLGAGGSYEQYF.

Here the CDR3 reads CASSQEDRATGELFF. CDR3 sequence (DNA): TGCGCCAGCAGCCAAGAGGACAGGGCCACCGGGGAGCTGTTTTTT. This sequence joins TRBV4-1 and TRBJ2-2, with TRBD1 matching 8 bases. CDR3 length: 15 amino acids. Germline CDR1 reads MGHRA; CDR2 reads YSYEKL. The V and J ends lost 0 bases and 4 bases, in that order; junction bases with no gene match: 1.

This clone was counted a single time. This sequence joins TRBV9 and TRBJ2-7; 7 bases line up with TRBD1. Germline V CDR1 and CDR2: SGDLS, YYNGEE. CDR3 length: 15 amino acids. V gave up 0 bases and J gave up 3 bases; unmatched junction bases: 6. CDR3 sequence reads: CASSVAGQSYYEQYF. The CDR3 DNA reads TGTGCCAGCAGCGTAGCGGGACAGAGCTACTACGAGCAGTACTTC. Full variable domain (remainder filled in from reference TRBV9 and TRBJ2-7): DSGVTQTPKHLITATGQRVTLRCSPRSGDLSVYWYQQSLDQGLQFLIQYYNGEERAKGNILERFSAQQFPDLHSELNLSSLELGDSALYFCASSVAGQSYYEQYFGPGTRLTVT.